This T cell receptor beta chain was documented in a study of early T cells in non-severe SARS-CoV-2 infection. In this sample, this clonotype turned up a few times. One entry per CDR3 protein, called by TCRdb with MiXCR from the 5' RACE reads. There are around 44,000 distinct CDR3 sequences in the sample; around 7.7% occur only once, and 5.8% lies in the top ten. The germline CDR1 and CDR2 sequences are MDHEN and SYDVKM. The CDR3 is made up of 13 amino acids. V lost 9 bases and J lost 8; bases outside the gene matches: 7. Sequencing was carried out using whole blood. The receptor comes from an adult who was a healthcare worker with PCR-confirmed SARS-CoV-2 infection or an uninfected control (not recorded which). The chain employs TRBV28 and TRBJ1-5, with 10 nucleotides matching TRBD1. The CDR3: CASSGQGLEPQHF. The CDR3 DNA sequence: TGTGCCAGTTCGGGACAGGGGTTGGAGCCCCAGCATTTT.